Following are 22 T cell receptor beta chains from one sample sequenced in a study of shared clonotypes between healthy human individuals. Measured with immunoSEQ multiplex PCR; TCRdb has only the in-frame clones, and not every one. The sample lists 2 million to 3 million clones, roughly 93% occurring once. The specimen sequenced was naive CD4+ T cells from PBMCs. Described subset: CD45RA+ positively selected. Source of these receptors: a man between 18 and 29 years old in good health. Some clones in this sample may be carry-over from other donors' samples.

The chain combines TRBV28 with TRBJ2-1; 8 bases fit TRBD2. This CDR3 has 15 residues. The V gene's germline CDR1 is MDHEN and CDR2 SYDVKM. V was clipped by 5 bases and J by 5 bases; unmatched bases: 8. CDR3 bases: TGTGCCAGCAGTATCCCGGGACTAGGTAACAATGAGCAGTTCTTC. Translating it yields CASSIPGLGNNEQFF.

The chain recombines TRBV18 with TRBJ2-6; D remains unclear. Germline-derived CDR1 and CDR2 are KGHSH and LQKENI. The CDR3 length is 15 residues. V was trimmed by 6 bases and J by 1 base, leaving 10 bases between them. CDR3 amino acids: CASSLRGSGANVLTF. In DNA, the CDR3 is TGTGCCAGCTCCCTAAGAGGTTCTGGGGCCAACGTCCTGACTTTC. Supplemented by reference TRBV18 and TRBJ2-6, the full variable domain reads NAGVMQNPRHLVRRRGQEARLRCSPMKGHSHVYWYRQLPEEGLKFMVYLQKENIIDESGMPKERFSAEFPKEGPSILRIQQVVRGDSAAYFCASSLRGSGANVLTFGAGSRLTVL.

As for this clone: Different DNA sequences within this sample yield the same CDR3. The CDR3 sequence: CATSRGGSGNTIYF. CDR3 sequence (DNA): TGTGCCACCAGCAGAGGGGGTTCTGGAAACACCATATATTTT. This chain connects TRBV15 to TRBJ1-3, with D hard to call. V lost 1 base and J lost 1, with 5 bases in between. The CDR3 totals 14 residues. From germline, CDR1 is LNHNV and CDR2 YYDKDF (reference sequence).

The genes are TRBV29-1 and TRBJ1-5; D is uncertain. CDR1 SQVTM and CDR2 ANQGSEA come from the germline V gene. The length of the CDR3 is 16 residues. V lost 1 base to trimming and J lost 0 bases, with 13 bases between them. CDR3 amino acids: CSVEGGGQNSNQPQHF. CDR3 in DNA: TGCAGCGTTGAAGGGGGAGGGCAAAATAGCAATCAGCCCCAGCATTTT.

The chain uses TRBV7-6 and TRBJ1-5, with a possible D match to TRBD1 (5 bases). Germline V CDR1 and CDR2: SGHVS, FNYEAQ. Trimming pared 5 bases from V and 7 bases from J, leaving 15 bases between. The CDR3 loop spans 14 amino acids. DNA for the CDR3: TGTGCCAGCAGCCCACCCCGGGGGAACCAGCCCCAGCATTTT. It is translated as CASSPPRGNQPQHF. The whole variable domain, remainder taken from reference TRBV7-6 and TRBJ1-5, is GAGVSQSPRYKVTKRGQDVALRCDPISGHVSLYWYRQALGQGPEFLTYFNYEAQQDKSGLPNDRFSAERPEGSISTLTIQRTEQRDSAMYRCASSPPRGNQPQHFGDGTRLSIL.

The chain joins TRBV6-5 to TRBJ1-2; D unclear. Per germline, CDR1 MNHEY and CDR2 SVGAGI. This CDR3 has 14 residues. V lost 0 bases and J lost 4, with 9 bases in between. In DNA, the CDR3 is TGTGCCAGCAGTTACTCCGTGGGGAGCTATGGCTACACCTTC. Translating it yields CASSYSVGSYGYTF.

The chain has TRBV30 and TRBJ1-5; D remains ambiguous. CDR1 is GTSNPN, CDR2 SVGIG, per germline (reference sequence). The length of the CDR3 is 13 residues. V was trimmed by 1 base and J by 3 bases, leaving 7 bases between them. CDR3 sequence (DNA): TGTGCCTGGAGTGCGGCATACAATCAGCCCCAGCATTTT. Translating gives CAWSAAYNQPQHF.

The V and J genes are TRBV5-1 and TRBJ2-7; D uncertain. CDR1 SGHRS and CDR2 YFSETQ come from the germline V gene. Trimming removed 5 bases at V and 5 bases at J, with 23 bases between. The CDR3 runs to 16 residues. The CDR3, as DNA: TGCGCCAGCAGATATGAGGTGGGTAGATGGGCCCACGAGCAGTACTTC. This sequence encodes CASRYEVGRWAHEQYF.

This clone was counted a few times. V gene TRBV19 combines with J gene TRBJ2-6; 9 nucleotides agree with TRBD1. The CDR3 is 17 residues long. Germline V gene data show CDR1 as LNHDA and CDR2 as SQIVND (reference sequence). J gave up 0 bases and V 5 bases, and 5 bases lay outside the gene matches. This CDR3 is CASSRDRAASGANVLTF. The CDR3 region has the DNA TGTGCCAGTAGTCGGGACAGGGCGGCCTCTGGGGCCAACGTCCTGACTTTC.

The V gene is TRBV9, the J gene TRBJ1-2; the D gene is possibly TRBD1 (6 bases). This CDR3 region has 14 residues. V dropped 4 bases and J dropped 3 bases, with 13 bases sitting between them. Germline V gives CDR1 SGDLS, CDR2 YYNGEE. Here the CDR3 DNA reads TGTGCCAGCAGCCAGGGGACGGCGGACTATGGCTACACCTTC. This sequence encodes CASSQGTADYGYTF.

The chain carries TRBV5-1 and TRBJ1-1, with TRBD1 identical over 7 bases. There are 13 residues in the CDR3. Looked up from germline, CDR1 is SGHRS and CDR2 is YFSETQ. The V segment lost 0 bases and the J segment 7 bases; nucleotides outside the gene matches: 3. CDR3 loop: CASSLGAGGEAFF. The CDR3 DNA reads TGCGCCAGCAGCTTGGGGGCAGGGGGTGAAGCTTTCTTT.

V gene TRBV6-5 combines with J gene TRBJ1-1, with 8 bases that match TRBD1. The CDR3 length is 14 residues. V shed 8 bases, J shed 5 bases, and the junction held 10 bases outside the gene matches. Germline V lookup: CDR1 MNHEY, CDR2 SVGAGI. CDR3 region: CASAPGQGRTEAFF. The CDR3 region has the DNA TGTGCCAGCGCCCCCGGACAGGGTAGGACTGAAGCTTTCTTT.

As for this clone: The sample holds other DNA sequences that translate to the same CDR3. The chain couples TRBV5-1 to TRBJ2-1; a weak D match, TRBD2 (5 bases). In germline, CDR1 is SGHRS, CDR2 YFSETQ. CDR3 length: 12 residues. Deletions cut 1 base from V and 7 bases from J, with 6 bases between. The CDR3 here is CASSLPGNEQFF. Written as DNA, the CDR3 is TGCGCCAGCAGCTTGCCGGGAAATGAGCAGTTCTTC. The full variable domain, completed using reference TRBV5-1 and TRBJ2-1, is KAGVTQTPRYLIKTRGQQVTLSCSPISGHRSVSWYQQTPGQGLQFLFEYFSETQRNKGNFPGRFSGRQFSNSRSEMNVSTLELGDSALYLCASSLPGNEQFFGPGTRLTVL.

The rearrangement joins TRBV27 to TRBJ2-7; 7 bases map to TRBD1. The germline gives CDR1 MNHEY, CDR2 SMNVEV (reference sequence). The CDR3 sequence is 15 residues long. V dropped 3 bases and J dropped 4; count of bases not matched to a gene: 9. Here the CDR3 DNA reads TGTGCCAGCAGTTTTTCGGCAGGGGGTATATACGAGCAGTACTTC. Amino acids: CASSFSAGGIYEQYF.

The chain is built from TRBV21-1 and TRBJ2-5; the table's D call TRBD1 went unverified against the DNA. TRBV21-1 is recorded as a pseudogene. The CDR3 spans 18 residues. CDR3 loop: CASTPEAEQGEHQETQYF. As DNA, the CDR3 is TGTGCCAGCACCCCGGAGGCCGAACAGGGGGAGCACCAAGAGACCCAGTACTTC.

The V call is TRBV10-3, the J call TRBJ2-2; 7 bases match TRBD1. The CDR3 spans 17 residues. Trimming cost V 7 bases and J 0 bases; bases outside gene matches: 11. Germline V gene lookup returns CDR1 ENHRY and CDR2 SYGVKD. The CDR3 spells CAITPGPGQSNTGELFF. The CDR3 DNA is TGTGCCATCACTCCCGGACCGGGACAGTCGAACACCGGGGAGCTGTTTTTT.

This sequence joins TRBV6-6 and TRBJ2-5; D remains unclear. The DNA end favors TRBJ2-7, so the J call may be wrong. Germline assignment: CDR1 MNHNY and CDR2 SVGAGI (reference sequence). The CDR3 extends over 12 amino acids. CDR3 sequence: CASSPTSYEQYF. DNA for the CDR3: TGTGCCAGCAGTCCCACCTCCTACGAGCAGTACTTC.

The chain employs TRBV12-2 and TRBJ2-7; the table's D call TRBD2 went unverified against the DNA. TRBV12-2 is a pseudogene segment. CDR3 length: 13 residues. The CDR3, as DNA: TGTGCAGGCCGTATAGCGGCTGCCTACGAGCAGTACTTC. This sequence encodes CAGRIAAAYEQYF.

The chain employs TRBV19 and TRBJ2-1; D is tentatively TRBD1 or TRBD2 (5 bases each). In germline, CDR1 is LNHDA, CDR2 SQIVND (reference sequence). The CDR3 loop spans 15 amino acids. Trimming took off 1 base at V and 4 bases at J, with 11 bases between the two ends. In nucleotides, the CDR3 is TGTGCCAGTAGTATAGTGGGGCCGGGATACAATGAGCAGTTCTTC. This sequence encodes CASSIVGPGYNEQFF.

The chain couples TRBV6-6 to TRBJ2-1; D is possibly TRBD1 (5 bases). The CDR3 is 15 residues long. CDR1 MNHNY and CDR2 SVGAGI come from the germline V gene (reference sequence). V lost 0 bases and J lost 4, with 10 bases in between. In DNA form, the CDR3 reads TGTGCCAGCAGTTACTCTCAGGGTCAGTACAATGAGCAGTTCTTC. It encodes CASSYSQGQYNEQFF.

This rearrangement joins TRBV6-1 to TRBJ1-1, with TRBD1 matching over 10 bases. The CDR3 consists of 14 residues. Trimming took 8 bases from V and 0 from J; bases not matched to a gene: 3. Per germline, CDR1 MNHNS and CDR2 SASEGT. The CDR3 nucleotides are TGTGCCAGCGCGGGACAGGGGATGAACACTGAAGCTTTCTTT. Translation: CASAGQGMNTEAFF.

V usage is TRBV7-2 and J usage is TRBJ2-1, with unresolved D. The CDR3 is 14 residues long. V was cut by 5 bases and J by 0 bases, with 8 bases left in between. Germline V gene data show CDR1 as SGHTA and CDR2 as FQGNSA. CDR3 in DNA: TGTGCCAGCAGCCGAGACCACTCCTACAATGAGCAGTTCTTC. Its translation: CASSRDHSYNEQFF. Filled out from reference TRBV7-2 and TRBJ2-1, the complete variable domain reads GAGVSQSPSNKVTEKGKDVELRCDPISGHTALYWYRQSLGQGLEFLIYFQGNSAPDKSGLPSDRFSAERTGGSVSTLTIQRTQQEDSAVYLCASSRDHSYNEQFFGPGTRLTVL.